This entry lists 5 T cell receptor beta chains sequenced from one sample in a study of cytomegalovirus exposure and HLA in healthy donors. This PCR relied on a set of 60 Vbeta primers and 13 Jbeta primers. The table came from immunoSEQ multiplex PCR; TCRdb's copy has only in-frame clones and leaves some out. This table holds tens of thousands of clones, more than 50% found once. Source material: PBMCs. The receptors stem from a woman in her thirties or forties in good health and CMV-seropositive.

For the CDR3, the DNA is TGCGCCAGCAGCCTACAGGGGGCTTCCTACAATGAGCAGTTCTTC. Translating gives CASSLQGASYNEQFF. The chain uses TRBV4-1 and TRBJ2-1; TRBD1 matches at 9 bases. J lost 1 base, V lost 4 bases, and 2 bases had no gene match. CDR1 is MGHRA and CDR2 is YSYEKL in the germline V gene. The CDR3 is 15 amino acids.

The J gene is TRBJ2-5, the V gene TRBV9; 8 nucleotides align to TRBD1. Germline V lookup: CDR1 SGDLS, CDR2 YYNGEE. The CDR3 loop spans 14 amino acids. The trim removed 4 bases at V and 1 base at J, leaving 3 bases unmatched. The CDR3 DNA reads as TGTGCCAGCAGCCTAACAGGGGGCCAAGAGACCCAGTACTTC. Protein sequence: CASSLTGGQETQYF. Full variable domain (outside the CDR3, taken from reference TRBV9 and TRBJ2-5): DSGVTQTPKHLITATGQRVTLRCSPRSGDLSVYWYQQSLDQGLQFLIQYYNGEERAKGNILERFSAQQFPDLHSELNLSSLELGDSALYFCASSLTGGQETQYFGPGTRLLVL.

The rearrangement uses TRBV27 and TRBJ2-7, with a possible D match to TRBD1 (5 bases). CDR3 size: 13 residues. V gave up 4 bases and J gave up 3 bases, with 10 bases separating them. In germline, CDR1 is MNHEY, CDR2 SMNVEV (reference sequence). Here the CDR3 reads CASSWGTHYEQYF. For the CDR3, the DNA is TGTGCCAGCAGTTGGGGCACACACTACGAGCAGTACTTC.

The rearrangement links TRBV30 to TRBJ1-2, with 10 bases aligning to TRBD1. V lost 5 bases, J lost 5 bases, and 5 bases stayed unmatched. This CDR3 has 13 residues. The germline V gene encodes CDR1 GTSNPN and CDR2 SVGIG (reference sequence). The CDR3 DNA follows: TGTGCCTGGGCTCGGGGACAGGGGTATGGCTACACCTTC. It codes for CAWARGQGYGYTF.

The CDR3, as DNA: TGTGCCAGCAGCTTAAACTTGCGGAACCCGAACACCGGGGAGCTGTTTTTT. It translates to CASSLNLRNPNTGELFF. The genes are TRBV7-9 and TRBJ2-2; no reliable D call. Trimming took off 2 bases at V and 0 bases at J, with 13 bases between the two ends. Germline V gene sequence: CDR1 SEHNR, CDR2 FQNEAQ (reference sequence). This CDR3 has 17 amino acids.